This T cell receptor beta chain was identified during a study of blood T cell repertoires in COVID-19. In germline, CDR1 is MNHEY, CDR2 SMNVEV (reference sequence). Between the trimmed V and J ends, which lost 0 bases and 6 bases, there was a span of 15 bases. CDR3 size: 16 residues. Profiled with immunoSEQ multiplex PCR; TCRdb holds only in-frame clones, not every one. The profile shows some 350,000 clones, around 90% of them singletons. Source material: peripheral blood. This receptor was taken from a human donor in a cohort sampled during active COVID-19. The rearrangement links TRBV27 to TRBJ2-1; TRBD2 is a possible D gene (5 bases). In nucleotides, the CDR3 is TGTGCCAGCAGTTTATCCACAGTGGGGAGCGTCAATGAGCAGTTCTTC. Protein: CASSLSTVGSVNEQFF.